A single sample is the source of the 14 T cell receptor beta chains below, sequenced in a study of CD8 T cells in Susac syndrome. RNA, at roughly 0.45 to 1 ug, was reverse transcribed with random hexamers. TCRdb analysed the immunoSEQ multiplex PCR reads with MiXCR anew, one entry per CDR3 protein. Here the sample spans some 150,000 distinct CDR3 sequences, roughly 96% being singletons. Source material: CD8+ T cells from PBMCs. Receptor source: a human donor with multiple sclerosis.

This chain links TRBV23-1 with TRBJ2-3; D possibly matches TRBD1 or TRBD2 (5 bases each). TRBV23-1 has ORF status, its function being uncertain. The CDR3 loop spans 19 amino acids. The ends were cut back, 0 bases at V and 4 bases at J, with 23 bases in the middle. CDR3 coding DNA: TGCGCCAGCAGTCAATCGGTGGGGTTGAGGGGATGGGATCCAGATACGCAGTATTTT. This codes for CASSQSVGLRGWDPDTQYF.

This clonotype showed up just once. V usage is TRBV29-1 and J usage is TRBJ1-2; 9 bases line up with TRBD1. Germline V CDR1 and CDR2: SQVTM, ANQGSEA. The CDR3 is made up of 13 amino acids. The V gene end was trimmed by 6 bases and the J gene end by 5 bases; junction bases not matched to a gene: 7. DNA of the CDR3: TGCAGCGTGAAGGGACAGGGAAATTATGGCTACACCTTC. Its translation is CSVKGQGNYGYTF. The variable domain in full, completed from reference TRBV29-1 and TRBJ1-2, reads SAVISQKPSRDICQRGTSLTIQCQVDSQVTMMFWYRQQPGQSLTLIATANQGSEATYESGFVIDKFPISRPNLTFSTLTVSNMSPEDSSIYLCSVKGQGNYGYTFGSGTRLTVV.

The chain couples TRBV19 to TRBJ1-5; possibly TRBD1 for D (5 bases). From germline, CDR1 is LNHDA and CDR2 SQIVND (reference sequence). This CDR3 comprises 14 residues. Trimming pared 6 bases from V and 6 bases from J, leaving 15 bases between. CDR3 sequence (DNA): TGTGCCAGTAGCCGGACATATTTCCGTCAGCCCCAGCATTTT. Its protein product is CASSRTYFRQPQHF. Full variable domain (rest looked up from reference TRBV19 and TRBJ1-5): DGGITQSPKYLFRKEGQNVTLSCEQNLNHDAMYWYRQDPGQGLRLIYYSQIVNDFQKGDIAEGYSVSREKKESFPLTVTSAQKNPTAFYLCASSRTYFRQPQHFGDGTRLSIL.

This chain joins TRBV15 and TRBJ2-2; D unclear. Germline-derived CDR1 and CDR2 are LNHNV and YYDKDF (reference sequence). The CDR3 is made up of 12 amino acids. With 8 bases removed from V and 8 bases from J, the gap between germline ends came to 12 bases. CDR3 loop: CATLSRAGELFF. The DNA of the CDR3 is TGTGCCACCCTCTCCCGGGCGGGGGAGCTGTTTTTT.

The count of this clonotype is one. The V gene is TRBV20-1, the J gene TRBJ2-2; possible D gene TRBD2, 5 bases. Germline V CDR1 and CDR2: DFQATT, SNEGSKA (reference sequence). The CDR3 length is 14 residues. The V end lost 3 bases, the J end lost 0 bases, and 8 bases lay between the germline ends. The CDR3 loop reads CSASPDSNTGELFF. The CDR3 DNA follows: TGCAGTGCTAGCCCGGACTCGAACACCGGGGAGCTGTTTTTT.

The chain employs TRBV27 and TRBJ1-2; D call uncertain. V was clipped by 3 bases and J by 2 bases, with 7 bases between them. This CDR3 is built from 13 residues. Germline assignment: CDR1 MNHEY and CDR2 SMNVEV (reference sequence). Written as DNA, the CDR3 is TGTGCCAGCAGTTTTGCACAGAACTATGGCTACACCTTC. This encodes CASSFAQNYGYTF.

The rearrangement joins TRBV14 to TRBJ2-5; D is ambiguous. With 1 base removed from V and 5 bases from J, the gap between germline ends came to 8 bases. Germline V gene lookup returns CDR1 SGHDN and CDR2 FVKESK. The CDR3 covers 13 residues. The CDR3 loop reads CASSQGPWETQYF. For the CDR3, the DNA is TGTGCCAGCAGCCAAGGCCCTTGGGAGACCCAGTACTTC.

The chain carries TRBV9 and TRBJ1-1; the D is unclear. The CDR3 has 15 amino acids. Per the germline V gene, CDR1 is SGDLS and CDR2 is YYNGEE. V lost 0 bases and J 4 bases, leaving 13 bases between the germline ends. Written as DNA, the CDR3 is TGTGCCAGCAGCGTAGGATCGGTAGGGATCACTGAAGCTTTCTTT. This translates into CASSVGSVGITEAFF.

The chain has TRBV20-1 and TRBJ2-1, with TRBD1 identical over 9 bases. The CDR3 consists of 16 residues. The V segment lost 0 bases and the J segment 5 bases; nucleotides outside the gene matches: 8. From germline, CDR1 is DFQATT and CDR2 SNEGSKA (reference sequence). The CDR3 sequence is CSARDLRTGVDNEQFF. CDR3 nucleotide sequence: TGCAGTGCTAGAGATCTCAGGACAGGGGTAGACAATGAGCAGTTCTTC.

The chain links TRBV5-1 to TRBJ2-5; D is possibly TRBD1 (6 bases). In germline, CDR1 is SGHRS, CDR2 YFSETQ. V lost 4 bases, J lost 5 bases, and 12 bases lay in between. There are 13 residues in the CDR3. The CDR3 region has the DNA TGCGCCAGCAGCCTGGGGGACATGGAGACCCAGTACTTC. Protein product: CASSLGDMETQYF.

CDR3 in DNA: TGTGCCAGCAGTCCAACCGTTCAGCCCCAGCATTTT. Translation: CASSPTVQPQHF. This chain uses TRBV12-3 or TRBV12-4 with TRBJ1-5; D unresolved. The V end was cut by 5 bases, the J end by 6 bases, with 8 bases between. There are 12 residues in the CDR3.

The chain has TRBV15 and TRBJ2-5; the D gene is possibly TRBD2 (5 bases). From germline, CDR1 is LNHNV and CDR2 YYDKDF (reference sequence). The CDR3 is 15 amino acids. Trimming cost V 1 base and J 5 bases, with 14 bases left between them. The CDR3 loop reads CATSRGTSHLETQYF. The CDR3 DNA sequence: TGTGCCACCAGCAGAGGGACTTCCCATTTGGAGACCCAGTACTTC.

This chain joins TRBV6-1 and TRBJ2-7, with 10 bases that match TRBD1. The J segment lost 2 bases and the V segment lost 3 bases, leaving 4 bases of the junction unmatched. The CDR3 covers 15 residues. Germline-derived CDR1 and CDR2 are MNHNS and SASEGT. CDR3 coding DNA: TGTGCCAGCAGTGAGGCGGGGACAGGGGCCTACGAGCAGTACGTC. It codes for CASSEAGTGAYEQYV.

V and J are TRBV12-5 and TRBJ2-7, with a tentative D call TRBD2 (5 bases). This CDR3 is 11 amino acids long. Trimming shortened V by 6 bases and J by 3 bases, and 6 bases separated the two germline ends. Germline V gene lookup returns CDR1 LGHNT and CDR2 FRNRAP. The CDR3 reads CASGRGYEQYF. The CDR3 DNA follows: TGTGCTAGTGGCCGGGGCTACGAGCAGTACTTC. The full variable domain, completed using reference TRBV12-5 and TRBJ2-7, is DARVTQTPRHKVTEMGQEVTMRCQPILGHNTVFWYRQTMMQGLELLAYFRNRAPLDDSGMPKDRFSAEMPDATLATLKIQPSEPRDSAVYFCASGRGYEQYFGPGTRLTVT.